The TCR beta chain under discussion was sequenced for a study of human T cells and chemical hapten exposure. The time point denotes: pre-sensitization, week 0. Regarding treatment: therapeutic diphenylcyclopropenone sensitization with weekly scalp DPC. There are 15 residues in the CDR3. Unmatched junction bases numbered 3, after V lost 0 bases and J lost 5 bases. The germline V gene encodes CDR1 SGHDT and CDR2 YYEEEE. Library construction involved attaching unique molecular identifiers to individual cDNA molecules, which allowed quantitative, reproducible TCR counting. In the authors' workflow: Samples contained a median of roughly 100,000 TCRs, with a range of roughly 20,000 to 690,600. TCRdb reanalysed the RACE reads using MiXCR and keeps one entry per CDR3 protein. Clone size and V and J calls follow TCRdb, not the original study. Among about 290,000 distinct CDR3 sequences listed, about 7.7% were seen once.

Material: whole blood, obtained in connection with sensitization to the hapten diphenylcyclopropenone (DPC). The chain couples TRBV5-6 to TRBJ1-2; 11 nucleotides line up with TRBD1. The TCR was taken from a man between 18 and 35 years old with alopecia areata. Some clones in this sample may be carry-over from other donors' samples. CDR3 sequence (DNA): TGTGCCAGCAGCTTGGTAGGACAGGGGGCGTATGGCTACACCTTC. Protein: CASSLVGQGAYGYTF. The full variable domain, completed using reference TRBV5-6 and TRBJ1-2, is DAGVTQSPTHLIKTRGQQVTLRCSPKSGHDTVSWYQQALGQGPQFIFQYYEEEERQRGNFPDRFSGHQFPNYSSELNVNALLLGDSALYLCASSLVGQGAYGYTFGSGTRLTVV.